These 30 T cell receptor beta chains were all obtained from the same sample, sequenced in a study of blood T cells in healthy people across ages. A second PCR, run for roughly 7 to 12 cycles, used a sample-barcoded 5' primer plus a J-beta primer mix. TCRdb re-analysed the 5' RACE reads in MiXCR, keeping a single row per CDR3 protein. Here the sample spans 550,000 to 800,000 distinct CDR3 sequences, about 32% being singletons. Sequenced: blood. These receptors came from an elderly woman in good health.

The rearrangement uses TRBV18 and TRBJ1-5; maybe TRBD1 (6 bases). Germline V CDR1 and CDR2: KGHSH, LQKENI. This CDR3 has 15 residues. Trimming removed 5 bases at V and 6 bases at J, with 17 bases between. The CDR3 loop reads CASSRRAGTSQPQHF. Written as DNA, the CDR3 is TGTGCCAGCTCAAGAAGGGCGGGGACAAGTCAGCCCCAGCATTTT.

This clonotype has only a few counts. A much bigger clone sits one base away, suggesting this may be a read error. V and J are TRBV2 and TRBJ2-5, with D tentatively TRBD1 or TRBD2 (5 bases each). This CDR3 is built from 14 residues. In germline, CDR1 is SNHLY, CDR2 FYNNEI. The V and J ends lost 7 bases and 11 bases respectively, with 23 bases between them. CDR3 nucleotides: TGTGCCAGCACCCCGCAGAGGGGATTATCTGAGCAGTACTTC. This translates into CASTPQRGLSEQYF.

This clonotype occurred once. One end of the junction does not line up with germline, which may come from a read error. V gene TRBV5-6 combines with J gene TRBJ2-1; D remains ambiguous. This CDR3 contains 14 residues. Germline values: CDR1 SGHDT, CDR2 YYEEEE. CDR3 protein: CASSFVRLDNEQFF. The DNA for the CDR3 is TGCGCCAGCAGCTTCGTAAGGCTGGACAATGAGCAGTTCTTC.

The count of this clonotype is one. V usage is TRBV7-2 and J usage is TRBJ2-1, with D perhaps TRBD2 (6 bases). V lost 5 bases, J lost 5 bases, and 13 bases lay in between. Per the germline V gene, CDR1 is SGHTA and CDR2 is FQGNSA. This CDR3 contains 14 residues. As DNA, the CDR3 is TGTGCCAGCAGCGGGAAGGGACTTAACAATGAGCAGTTCTTC. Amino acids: CASSGKGLNNEQFF.

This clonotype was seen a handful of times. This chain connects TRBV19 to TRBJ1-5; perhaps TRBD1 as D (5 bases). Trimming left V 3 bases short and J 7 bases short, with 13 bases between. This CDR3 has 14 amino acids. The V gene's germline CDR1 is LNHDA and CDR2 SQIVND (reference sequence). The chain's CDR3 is CASSMGWRDQPQHF. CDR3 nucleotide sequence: TGTGCCAGTAGTATGGGATGGAGGGACCAGCCCCAGCATTTT.

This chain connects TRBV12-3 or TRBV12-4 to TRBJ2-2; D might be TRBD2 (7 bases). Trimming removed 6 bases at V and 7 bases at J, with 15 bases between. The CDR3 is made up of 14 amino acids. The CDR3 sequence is CASSYHGGHGELFF. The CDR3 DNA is TGTGCCAGCAGCTACCACGGGGGGCACGGGGAGCTGTTTTTT.

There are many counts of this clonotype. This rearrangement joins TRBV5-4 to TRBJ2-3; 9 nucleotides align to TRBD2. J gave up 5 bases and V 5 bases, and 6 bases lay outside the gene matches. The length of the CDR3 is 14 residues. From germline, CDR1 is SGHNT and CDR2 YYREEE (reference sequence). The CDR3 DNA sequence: TGTGCCAGCAGTTCTAGACTAGCGGTAGATACGCAGTATTTT. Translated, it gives CASSSRLAVDTQYF.

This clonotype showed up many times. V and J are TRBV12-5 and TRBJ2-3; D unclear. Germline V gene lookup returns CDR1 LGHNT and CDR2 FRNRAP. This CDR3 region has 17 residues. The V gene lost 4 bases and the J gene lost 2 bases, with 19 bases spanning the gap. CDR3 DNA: TGTGCTAGTGGTTCCCCCAAATCAAGGGCACTCACAGATACGCAGTATTTT. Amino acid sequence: CASGSPKSRALTDTQYF.

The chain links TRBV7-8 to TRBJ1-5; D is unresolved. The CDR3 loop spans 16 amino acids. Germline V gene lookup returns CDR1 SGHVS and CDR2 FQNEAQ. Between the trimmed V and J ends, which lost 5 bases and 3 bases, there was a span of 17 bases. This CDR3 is CASSPDSRGLNQPQHF. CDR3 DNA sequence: TGTGCCAGCAGCCCAGATTCAAGAGGACTCAATCAGCCCCAGCATTTT.

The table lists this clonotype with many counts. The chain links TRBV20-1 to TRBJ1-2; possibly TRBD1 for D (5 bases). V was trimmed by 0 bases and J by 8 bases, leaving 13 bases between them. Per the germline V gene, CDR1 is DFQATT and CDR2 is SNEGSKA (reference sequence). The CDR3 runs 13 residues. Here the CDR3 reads CSARDRREWGYTF. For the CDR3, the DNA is TGCAGTGCTAGAGATCGCAGGGAGTGGGGCTACACCTTC.

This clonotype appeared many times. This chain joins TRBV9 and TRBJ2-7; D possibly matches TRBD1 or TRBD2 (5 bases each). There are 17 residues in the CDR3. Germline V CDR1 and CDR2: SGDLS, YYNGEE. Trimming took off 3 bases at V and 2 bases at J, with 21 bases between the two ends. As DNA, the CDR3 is TGTGCCAGCAGCGCTACTACCGGGACGGAGGTTCCCTACGAGCAGTACTTC. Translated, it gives CASSATTGTEVPYEQYF.

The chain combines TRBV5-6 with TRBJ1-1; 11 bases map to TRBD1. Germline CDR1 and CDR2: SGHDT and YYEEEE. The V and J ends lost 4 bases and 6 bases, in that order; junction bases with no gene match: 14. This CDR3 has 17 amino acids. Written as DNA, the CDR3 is TGTGCCAGCAGCCGGCAAGGACAGGGGGCCTCGGGAGCTGAAGCTTTCTTT. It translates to CASSRQGQGASGAEAFF.

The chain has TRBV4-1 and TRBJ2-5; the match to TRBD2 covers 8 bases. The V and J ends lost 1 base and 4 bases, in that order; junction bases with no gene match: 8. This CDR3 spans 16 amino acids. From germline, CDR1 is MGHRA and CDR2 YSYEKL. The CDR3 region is CASSQVGTSFPETQYF. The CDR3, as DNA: TGCGCCAGCAGCCAAGTTGGGACTAGTTTCCCAGAGACCCAGTACTTC.

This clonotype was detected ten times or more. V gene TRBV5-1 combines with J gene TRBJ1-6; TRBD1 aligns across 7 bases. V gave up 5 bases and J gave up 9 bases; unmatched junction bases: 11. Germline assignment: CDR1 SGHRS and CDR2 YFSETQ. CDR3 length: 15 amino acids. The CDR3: CASRLSTGSRSPLHF. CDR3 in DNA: TGCGCCAGCAGACTCTCGACAGGGAGCCGTTCACCCCTCCACTTT.

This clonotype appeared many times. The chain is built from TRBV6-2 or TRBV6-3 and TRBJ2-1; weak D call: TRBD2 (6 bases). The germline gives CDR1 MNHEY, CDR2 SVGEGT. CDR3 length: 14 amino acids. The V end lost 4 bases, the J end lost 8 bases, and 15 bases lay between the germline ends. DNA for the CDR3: TGTGCCAGCAGTTTGTGGAGGGGTGCGGATGAGCAGTTCTTC. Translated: CASSLWRGADEQFF.

Here the CDR3 DNA reads TGTGCCAGCAGCTTAGATGCAGGGGCGAATGGCTACACCTTC. Translation gives CASSLDAGANGYTF. The J gene is TRBJ1-2, the V gene TRBV7-3; D perhaps matches TRBD1 (6 bases). The CDR3 has 14 amino acids. V gave up 2 bases and J gave up 6 bases, with 13 bases separating them. Germline-derived CDR1 and CDR2 are SGHTA and FQGTGA.

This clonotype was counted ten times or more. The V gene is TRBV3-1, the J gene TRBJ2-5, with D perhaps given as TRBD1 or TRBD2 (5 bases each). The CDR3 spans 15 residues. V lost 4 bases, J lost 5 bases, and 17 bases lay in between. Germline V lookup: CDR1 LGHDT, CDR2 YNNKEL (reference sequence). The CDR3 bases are TGTGCCAGCAGCCGGGGACGGGGTCAGGTTGAGACCCAGTACTTC. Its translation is CASSRGRGQVETQYF.

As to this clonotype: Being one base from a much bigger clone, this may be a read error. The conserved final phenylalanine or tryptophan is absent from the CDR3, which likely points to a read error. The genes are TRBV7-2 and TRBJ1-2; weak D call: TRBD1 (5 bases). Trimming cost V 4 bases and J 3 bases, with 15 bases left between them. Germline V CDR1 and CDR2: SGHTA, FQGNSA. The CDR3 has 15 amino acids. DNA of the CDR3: TGTGCCAGCAGCTCGACAGTAGATACCTACTATGGCTACACCGTC. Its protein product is CASSSTVDTYYGYTV.

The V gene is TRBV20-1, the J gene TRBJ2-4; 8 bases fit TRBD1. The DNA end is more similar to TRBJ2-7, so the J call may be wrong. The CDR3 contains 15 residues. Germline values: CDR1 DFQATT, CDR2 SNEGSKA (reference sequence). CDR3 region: CSAAIQGVFSYEQYF. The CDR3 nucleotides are TGCAGTGCCGCCATACAGGGGGTTTTTTCCTACGAGCAGTACTTC.

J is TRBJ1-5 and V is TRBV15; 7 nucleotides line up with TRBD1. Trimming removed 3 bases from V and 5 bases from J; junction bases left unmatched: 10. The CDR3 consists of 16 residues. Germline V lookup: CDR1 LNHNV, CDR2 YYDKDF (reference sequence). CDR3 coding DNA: TGTGCCACCAGCAGCCCCGGGGACAGCCCAGATCAGCCCCAGCATTTT. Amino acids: CATSSPGDSPDQPQHF.

The CDR3 is CASSPNAANTIYF. In nucleotides, the CDR3 is TGTGCCAGCAGTCCTAATGCGGCAAACACCATATATTTT. The chain couples TRBV6-6 to TRBJ1-3; no firm D call. Germline values: CDR1 MNHNY, CDR2 SVGAGI (reference sequence). The CDR3 length is 13 residues. V was trimmed by 5 bases and J by 6 bases, leaving 11 bases between them.

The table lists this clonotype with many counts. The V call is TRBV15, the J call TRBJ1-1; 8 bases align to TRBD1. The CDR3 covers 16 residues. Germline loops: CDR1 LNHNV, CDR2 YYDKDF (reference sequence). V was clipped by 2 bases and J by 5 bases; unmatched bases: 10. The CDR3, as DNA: TGTGCCACCAGCAGACGAACGGGGACAGGAGGAACTGAAGCTTTCTTT. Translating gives CATSRRTGTGGTEAFF.

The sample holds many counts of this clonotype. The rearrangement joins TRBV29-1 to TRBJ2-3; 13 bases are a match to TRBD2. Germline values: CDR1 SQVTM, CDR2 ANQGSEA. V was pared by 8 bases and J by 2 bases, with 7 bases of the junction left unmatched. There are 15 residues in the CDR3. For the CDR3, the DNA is TGCAGCAAAAAGACTAGCGGGGGGACCACAGATACGCAGTATTTT. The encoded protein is CSKKTSGGTTDTQYF.

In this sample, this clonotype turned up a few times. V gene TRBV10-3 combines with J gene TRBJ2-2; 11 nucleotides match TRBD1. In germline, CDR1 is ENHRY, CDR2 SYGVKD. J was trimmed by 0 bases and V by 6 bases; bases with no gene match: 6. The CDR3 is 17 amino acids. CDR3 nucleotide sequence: TGTGCCATCAGAGATAGGGGACAGGGGGCGAACACCGGGGAGCTGTTTTTT. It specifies CAIRDRGQGANTGELFF.

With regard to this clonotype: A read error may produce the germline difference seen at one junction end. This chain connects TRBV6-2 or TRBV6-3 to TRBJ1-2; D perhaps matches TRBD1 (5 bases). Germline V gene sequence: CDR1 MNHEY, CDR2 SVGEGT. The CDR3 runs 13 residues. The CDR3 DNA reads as TGTGTCAGCGTCCTGGGGGCTAACTATGGCTACACCTTC. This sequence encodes CVSVLGANYGYTF.

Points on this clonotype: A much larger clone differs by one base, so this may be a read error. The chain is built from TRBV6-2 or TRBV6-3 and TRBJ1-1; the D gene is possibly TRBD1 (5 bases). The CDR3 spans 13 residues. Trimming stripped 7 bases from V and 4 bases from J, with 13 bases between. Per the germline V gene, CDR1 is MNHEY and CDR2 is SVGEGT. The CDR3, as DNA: TGTGCCAGCACCCCGTGGGGGAGCACTGAAGCTTTCTTT. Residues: CASTPWGSTEAFF.

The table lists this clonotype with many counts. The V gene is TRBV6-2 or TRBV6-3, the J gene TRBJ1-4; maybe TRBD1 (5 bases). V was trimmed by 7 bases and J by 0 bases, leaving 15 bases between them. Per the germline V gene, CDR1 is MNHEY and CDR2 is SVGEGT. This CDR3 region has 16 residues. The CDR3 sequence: CASTRVAFATNEKLFF. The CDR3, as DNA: TGTGCCAGCACCAGGGTCGCATTTGCAACTAATGAAAAACTGTTTTTT.

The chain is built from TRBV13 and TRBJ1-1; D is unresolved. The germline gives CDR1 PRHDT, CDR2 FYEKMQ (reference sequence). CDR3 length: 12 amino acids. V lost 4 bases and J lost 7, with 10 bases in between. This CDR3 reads CASSSRIGEAFF. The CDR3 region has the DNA TGTGCCAGCAGCTCGCGGATCGGTGAAGCTTTCTTT.

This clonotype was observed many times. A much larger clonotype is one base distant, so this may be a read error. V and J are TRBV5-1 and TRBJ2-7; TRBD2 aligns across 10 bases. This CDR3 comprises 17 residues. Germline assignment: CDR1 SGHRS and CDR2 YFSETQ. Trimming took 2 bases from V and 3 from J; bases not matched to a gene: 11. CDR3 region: CASSFSSGGDRSYEQYF. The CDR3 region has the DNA TGCGCCAGCAGCTTCTCCAGCGGGGGGGATCGGAGCTACGAGCAGTACTTC.

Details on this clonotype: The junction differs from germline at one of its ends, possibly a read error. CDR3 in DNA: TGCAGCGCTAGGACGGTAAACACTGAAGCTTTCTTT. Amino acid sequence: CSARTVNTEAFF. The chain is built from TRBV20-1 and TRBJ1-1; D ambiguous. In germline, CDR1 is DFQATT, CDR2 SNEGSKA (reference sequence). The CDR3 contains 12 residues.